The T cell receptor (beta chain) described here comes from a study of blood T cell repertoires in COVID-19. The wider study: Acute-phase and convalescent COVID-19 samples originated in the United States, Italy and Spain. Sample material is recorded as cDNA or gDNA derived from T cells, B-cell-depleted T cells, or PBMCs.

CDR1 and CDR2 (germline): SGHDT, YYEEEE. The CDR3 sequence is 17 residues long. With 4 bases clipped from V and 1 base from J, the junction kept 9 bases outside the gene matches. Source study methods: The assay estimated nucleated cells by amplifying reference gene primers. Libraries were prepared by immunoSEQ multiplex PCR; TCRdb keeps only in-frame clonotypes and omits some of them. The D gene and trimming were derived from the DNA, and the V and J assignments and clone size from that table. This sample yields about 140,000 clones, of which around 86% are seen a single time; around 8.5% belongs to the top ten.

The gene calls are TRBV5-6 and TRBJ2-3; 10 bases agree with TRBD1. Sequencing was performed on peripheral blood. This clonotype originated in a human donor in a cohort sampled during active COVID-19. CDR3 sequence reads: CASSRKGGTGGTDTQYF. As DNA, the CDR3 is TGTGCCAGCAGCCGAAAGGGAGGGACAGGGGGCACAGATACGCAGTATTTT.